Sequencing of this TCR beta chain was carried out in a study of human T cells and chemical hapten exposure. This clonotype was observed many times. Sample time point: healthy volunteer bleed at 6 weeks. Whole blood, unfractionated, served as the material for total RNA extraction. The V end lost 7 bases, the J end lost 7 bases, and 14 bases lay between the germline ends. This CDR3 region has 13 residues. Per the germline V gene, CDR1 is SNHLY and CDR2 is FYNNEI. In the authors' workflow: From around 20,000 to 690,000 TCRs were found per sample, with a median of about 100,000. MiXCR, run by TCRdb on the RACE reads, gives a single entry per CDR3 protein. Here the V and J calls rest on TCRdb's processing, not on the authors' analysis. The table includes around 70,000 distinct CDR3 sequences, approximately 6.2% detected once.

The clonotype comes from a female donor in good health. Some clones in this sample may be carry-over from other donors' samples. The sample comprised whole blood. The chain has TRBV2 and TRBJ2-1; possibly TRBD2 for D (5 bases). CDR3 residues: CASKSDLPNEQFF. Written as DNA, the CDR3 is TGTGCCAGCAAATCGGACTTACCGAATGAGCAGTTCTTC.